Sequencing of this T cell receptor (beta chain) was carried out in a study of control samples from healthy donors and cancer patients. TCRdb's table, derived via immunoSEQ multiplex PCR, lists solely in-frame clones and lacks some. The data show around 140,000 clones, 90% to 95% seen once. Trimming took 5 bases from V and 0 from J, leaving 13 bases between them. The CDR3 has 15 residues. Per the germline V gene, CDR1 is SGHVS and CDR2 is FQNEAQ. Sequenced sample: blood. This TCR came from a man aged 18 to 30 in good health. The V gene is TRBV7-8, the J gene TRBJ1-1; D gene unclear. CDR3 protein: CASSPRRGMNTEAFF. CDR3 nucleotides: TGTGCCAGCAGCCCCCGTCGGGGAATGAACACTGAAGCTTTCTTT.